This record covers a single TCR beta chain. Its antigen is still unknown. The data were produced by immunoSEQ multiplex PCR, yet TCRdb's version contains in-frame clones alone and is incomplete. The sample carries around 24,000 clones, 82% recorded once. This entry is derived from a study of neoadjuvant nivolumab and ipilimumab in lung cancer. Germline CDR1 SGHTA, CDR2 FQGNSA. The ends were cut back, 3 bases at V and 8 bases at J, with 26 bases in the middle. This CDR3 contains 18 residues. Study outcomes and limitations: TCR richness and clonality were higher in tumors than adjacent uninvolved lung.

This sequence joins TRBV7-2 and TRBJ2-1; D might be TRBD2 (6 bases). The sequence came from an adult with non-small cell lung cancer. This specimen consisted of tumor tissue, obtained after neoadjuvant nivolumab, alone or with ipilimumab, at or shortly before surgery. The chain's CDR3 is CASSFGPITSSHSDEQFF. The CDR3 DNA reads as TGTGCCAGCAGCTTCGGCCCGATAACTAGCTCCCACTCCGATGAGCAGTTCTTC.